The clone carrying this T cell receptor beta chain has ten or more counts. Its antigen is undetermined. Stable disease denoted Graves' hyperthyroidism without ophthalmopathy progression within 18 months. Lactation, pregnancy, other autoimmune disease or uncontrolled infection led to exclusion of patients. This sample was taken from a study of T cells in Graves' hyperthyroidism and ophthalmopathy. Whole-study results and caveats: In the blood, most expanded thyroid clonotypes above 0.001 appeared as well.

Amplified TCR beta CDR3 regions came from RNA transcripts. The HTBI primer set was used in a first-round RT-PCR of the TCR CDR3. Each CDR3 protein gets one entry after TCRdb re-called the multiplex PCR reads with MiXCR. The table lists over 300,000 distinct CDR3 sequences, more than 11% of them singletons. This CDR3 is built from 15 residues. Per the germline V gene, CDR1 is SGHTA and CDR2 is FQGTGA. Trimming took 2 bases from V and 0 from J, leaving 11 bases between them. This receptor was obtained from a woman aged 55 to 70 with Graves' hyperthyroidism. Material: blood. The chain employs TRBV7-3 and TRBJ2-7; D remains ambiguous. As DNA, the CDR3 is TGTGCCAGCAGCTTAGGTCCGGGTGTCTCCTACGAGCAGTACTTC. Residues: CASSLGPGVSYEQYF.